The rows below give T cell receptor beta chains drawn from one sample of a study of T cell responses to AZD1222 COVID-19 vaccine. Produced via immunoSEQ multiplex PCR; TCRdb's table is partial and in-frame only. The table shows about 50,000 clones, with 85% to 90% occurring only once. The starting material was peripheral blood, obtained on day 0 of MenACWY control vaccination. These receptors were obtained from an adult in good health. Each CDR3 is given with its conserved first and last residue. The D gene is left open where the match is weak. A row's size may be missing; if present it is once, few, many or a size class.

J	size	D	length	V	DNA	CDR3
TRBJ2-5	.	TRBD1	16	TRBV5-1	TGCGCCAGCAACGGTTTGGGACAGGGGGGGAAAGAGACCCAGTACTTC	CASNGLGQGGKETQYF
TRBJ2-1	few	TRBD2	18	TRBV2	TGTGCCAGCAGACTCGGGGGGGGAGCGGGAACGTCCTACAATGAGCAGTTCTTC	CASRLGGGAGTSYNEQFF
TRBJ2-2	.	.	16	TRBV7-9	TGTGCCAGCAGCTTTGAAGTCGGGACCGGCACCGGGGAGCTGTTTTTT	CASSFEVGTGTGELFF
TRBJ2-5	.	.	15	TRBV19	TGTGCCAGTAGTCCGTCAACCGGGTACCAAGAGACCCAGTACTTC	CASSPSTGYQETQYF
TRBJ2-5	.	.	16	TRBV27	TGTGCCAGCAGTACTAGGACAGAACCTGGTGGGGAGACCCAGTACTTC	CASSTRTEPGGETQYF
TRBJ2-3	.	TRBD1	17	TRBV28	TGTGCCAGCAGTCAGCCGACAGGGGGCGTTGGTGCAGATACGCAGTATTTT	CASSQPTGGVGADTQYF
TRBJ1-1	few	.	13	TRBV3-1/TRBV3-2	TGTGCCAGCAGCCTTCAAGGAGTTTCGGACCAGCAATTT	CASSLQGVSDQQF
TRBJ2-7	.	TRBD1	15	TRBV7-8	TGTGCCAGCAGCTTAGGGGACAGGGGTACGGTCGAGCAGTACTTC	CASSLGDRGTVEQYF
TRBJ2-7	.	.	13	TRBV27	TGTGCCAGCAGTTTGGCAGGGCAACACGAGCAGTACTTC	CASSLAGQHEQYF
TRBJ1-1	.	.	12	TRBV30	TGTGCCTGGAGTGCCCAAAACACTGAAGCTTTCTTT	CAWSAQNTEAFF
TRBJ2-7	.	TRBD2	15	TRBV27	TGTGCCAGCAGTCTCGGGACTAGCGGGACCTACGAGCAGTACTTC	CASSLGTSGTYEQYF
TRBJ1-1	.	.	15	TRBV7-8	TGTGCCAGCAGCTTTTCCCGCCAGGCAAACACTGAAGCTTTCTTT	CASSFSRQANTEAFF
TRBJ2-7	.	.	14	TRBV5-1	TGCGCCAGCAGCGTCGGGCACAGGGATGGAGAGCAGTACTTC	CASSVGHRDGEQYF
TRBJ1-3	.	.	16	TRBV18	TGTGCCAGCTCACTCTCTCCAGGGAGGGCAGGAAACACCATATATTTT	CASSLSPGRAGNTIYF
TRBJ2-3	.	TRBD2	16	TRBV4-1	TGCGCCAGCAGCCAAGAACTAGCGGGAGGGCCAGATACGCAGTATTTT	CASSQELAGGPDTQYF
TRBJ1-4	.	.	14	TRBV10-2	TGCGCCAGCAGGAGGAAGGGGGCTAATGAAAAACTGTTTTTT	CASRRKGANEKLFF